A selection of T cell receptor beta chains follows, all from one sample in a study of cytomegalovirus exposure and HLA in healthy donors. Generated by immunoSEQ multiplex PCR, the TCRdb table keeps only in-frame clones and is missing some. The sample contains approximately 160,000 clones, 75% to 85% of which appear only once. What was sequenced was PBMCs. The receptors shown here come from a young man in good health and CMV-seropositive. The CDR3 runs from the conserved cysteine through the conserved F or W. The D gene is left open where the match is weak. Rows may omit the clone size; those that give it use once, few, many or a size class.

D,size,length,J,V,CDR3,DNA
TRBD2,NA,19,TRBJ2-3,TRBV14,CASSQGITELAGLPDTQYF,TGTGCCAGCAGCCAGGGTATTACCGAACTAGCGGGACTCCCAGATACGCAGTATTTT
TRBD2,few,19,TRBJ2-3,TRBV11-3,CASSLDMLSGGHSTDTQYF,TGTGCCAGCAGCTTAGATATGTTGAGCGGGGGGCACAGCACAGATACGCAGTATTTT
TRBD1,NA,16,TRBJ1-3,TRBV7-9,CASSFGQGASGNTIYF,TGTGCCAGCAGCTTCGGACAGGGGGCTAGTGGAAACACCATATATTTT
TRBD2,NA,16,TRBJ2-2,TRBV25-1,CASSLQRGGNTGELFF,TGTGCCAGCAGTCTACAACGGGGGGGGAACACCGGGGAGCTGTTTTTT
NA,NA,12,TRBJ2-5,TRBV11-3,CASGGPQETQYF,TGTGCCAGCGGGGGCCCCCAAGAGACCCAGTACTTC
TRBD2,NA,16,TRBJ2-5,TRBV27,CASSLVSSGSFQTQYF,TGTGCCAGCAGTTTAGTATCGAGCGGGAGCTTCCAGACCCAGTACTTC
NA,NA,12,TRBJ2-7,TRBV28,CASSSFGSEQYF,TGTGCCAGCAGTTCTTTTGGCTCCGAGCAGTACTTC
TRBD1,NA,15,TRBJ2-3,TRBV27,CASGTGGFSADTQYF,TGTGCCAGCGGGACAGGGGGATTTTCCGCAGATACGCAGTATTTT
NA,few,13,TRBJ2-7,TRBV27,CASSMAGTYEQYF,TGTGCCAGCAGTATGGCGGGGACCTACGAGCAGTACTTC
TRBD1,NA,16,TRBJ2-7,TRBV25-1,CASSEPERTGGYEQYF,TGTGCCAGCAGTGAACCAGAAAGGACAGGGGGATACGAGCAGTACTTC
NA,NA,14,TRBJ1-4,TRBV5-4,CASSLPGRNEKLFF,TGTGCCAGCAGCCTTCCGGGAAGGAATGAAAAACTGTTTTTT
TRBD2,NA,15,TRBJ2-1,TRBV7-3,CASSAEGLAPDEQFF,TGTGCCAGCAGCGCAGAGGGACTAGCGCCCGATGAGCAGTTCTTC
NA,NA,15,TRBJ2-3,TRBV4-2,CASSEGRESTDTQYF,TGTGCCAGCAGCGAGGGTCGGGAAAGCACAGATACGCAGTATTTT
NA,NA,14,TRBJ1-2,TRBV27,CASSFFSRGYGYTF,TGTGCCAGCAGTTTTTTTTCTCGAGGGTATGGCTACACCTTC
TRBD1,once,15,TRBJ1-6,TRBV25-1,CASSEYDRGNSPLHF,TGTGCCAGCAGTGAATATGACAGGGGGAATTCACCCCTCCACTTT
NA,NA,15,TRBJ2-7,TRBV11-2,CASSLNPGLEDEQYF,TGTGCCAGCAGCTTAAACCCGGGACTCGAGGACGAGCAGTACTTC
TRBD1,NA,15,TRBJ1-1,TRBV19,CASSMGQPENTEAFF,TGTGCCAGTAGTATGGGACAGCCTGAAAACACTGAAGCTTTCTTT
TRBD2,NA,13,TRBJ2-1,TRBV10-1,CAQLADSYNEQFF,TGCGCCCAACTAGCGGACTCCTACAATGAGCAGTTCTTC
NA,NA,15,TRBJ1-6,TRBV28,CASSSPGDIHPPLHF,TGTGCCAGCAGTTCGCCAGGGGACATTCACCCACCCCTCCACTTT
TRBD2,NA,15,TRBJ2-7,TRBV27,CASSTAGGPSYEQYF,TGTGCCAGCAGTACAGCGGGAGGGCCGTCCTACGAGCAGTACTTC
TRBD1,NA,14,TRBJ2-5,TRBV4-1,CASSHGQVEETQYF,TGCGCCAGCAGCCACGGACAGGTTGAAGAGACCCAGTACTTC
NA,NA,14,TRBJ1-4,TRBV7-9,CASSLGRDGGELFF,TGTGCCAGCAGCTTAGGGAGGGACGGCGGGGAACTGTTTTTT
TRBD1,NA,16,TRBJ2-1,TRBV11-2,CASSLTGTGGYNEQFF,TGTGCCAGCAGCCTAACCGGGACAGGGGGCTACAATGAGCAGTTCTTC
NA,NA,15,TRBJ1-2,TRBV19,CASSSTGIRNYGYTF,TGTGCCAGTAGTAGTACAGGCATCAGAAACTATGGCTACACCTTC
NA,few,14,TRBJ1-3,TRBV6-1,CASSVKGAGNTIYF,TGTGCCAGCAGTGTAAAAGGGGCGGGAAACACCATATATTTT
TRBD2,once,16,TRBJ2-2,TRBV7-8,CASSFSAGVNTGELFF,TGTGCCAGCAGCTTCTCAGCGGGAGTGAACACCGGGGAGCTGTTTTTT
TRBD2,few,15,TRBJ2-1,TRBV6-1,CASIKSSGVLYEQFF,TGTGCCAGCATCAAATCTAGCGGGGTACTGTATGAGCAGTTCTTC
TRBD2,NA,14,TRBJ2-1,TRBV6-1,CASTSLAGFNEQFF,TGTGCCAGCACATCCCTAGCGGGGTTCAATGAGCAGTTCTTC
NA,NA,18,TRBJ2-2,TRBV4-2,CASSQEGWMGRGTGELFF,TGTGCCAGCAGCCAAGAGGGCTGGATGGGAAGGGGGACCGGGGAGCTGTTTTTT
NA,once,15,TRBJ1-6,TRBV7-2,CASSSGDGGRSPLHF,TGTGCCAGCAGCTCGGGGGACGGCGGTAGGTCACCCCTCCACTTT
TRBD2,NA,18,TRBJ2-6,TRBV7-9,CASSTLAGETSGANVLTF,TGTGCCAGCAGCACCCTAGCGGGGGAGACTTCTGGGGCCAACGTCCTGACTTTC
TRBD1,once,14,TRBJ2-1,TRBV19,CASSIDRGGNEQFF,TGTGCCAGTAGTATCGACAGGGGGGGGAATGAGCAGTTCTTC
TRBD1,few,16,TRBJ2-2,TRBV5-8,CASEGWGQGAAGELFF,TGTGCCAGCGAGGGTTGGGGACAGGGGGCCGCCGGGGAGCTGTTTTTT
NA,few,13,TRBJ2-7,TRBV25-1,CASSSQTVSEQYF,TGTGCCAGCAGTTCTCAGACAGTGAGCGAGCAGTACTTC
TRBD2,once,15,TRBJ2-1,TRBV19,CASSRTSGRDNEQFF,TGTGCCAGTAGTCGTACTAGCGGGAGGGACAATGAGCAGTTCTTC
TRBD1,NA,17,TRBJ2-2,TRBV7-2,CASSSPARGPGAGELFF,TGTGCCAGCAGCTCTCCAGCCAGGGGGCCTGGCGCCGGGGAGCTGTTTTTT
NA,NA,15,TRBJ2-5,TRBV5-1,CASSLMGGMEETQYF,TGCGCCAGCAGCTTGATGGGCGGGATGGAAGAGACCCAGTACTTC
TRBD1,NA,15,TRBJ2-7,TRBV18,CASSMDGTGLYEQYF,TGTGCCAGCTCAATGGACGGGACAGGCCTCTACGAGCAGTACTTC
NA,few,16,TRBJ2-3,TRBV5-4,CASSFLRSTSTDTQYF,TGTGCCAGCAGCTTCCTTAGATCAACTAGCACAGATACGCAGTATTTT
NA,NA,15,TRBJ2-3,TRBV5-4,CASSPPGAGGPTQYF,TGTGCCAGCAGCCCGCCGGGAGCCGGGGGGCCTACGCAGTATTTT
NA,NA,13,TRBJ2-1,TRBV19,CASSIYTSNEQFF,TGTGCCAGTAGTATATATACGAGTAATGAGCAGTTCTTC
NA,NA,13,TRBJ1-2,TRBV27,CASRAGPNYGYTF,TGTGCCAGCAGAGCAGGGCCTAACTATGGCTACACCTTC
TRBD1,NA,17,TRBJ1-2,TRBV7-2,CASSSPVGGQRLYGYTF,TGTGCCAGCAGCTCCCCCGTGGGGGGACAGCGCCTCTATGGCTACACCTTC
NA,NA,14,TRBJ2-5,TRBV7-9,CASSLGSGRETQYF,TGTGCCAGCAGCTTAGGATCAGGGCGGGAGACCCAGTACTTC
NA,NA,14,TRBJ1-2,TRBV4-1,CASSQIPGMGGYTF,TGCGCCAGCAGCCAAATACCGGGGATGGGGGGCTACACCTTC